This TCR beta chain came from a study of neurological immune-mediated disorders. Germline V lookup: CDR1 SGDLS, CDR2 YYNGEE. J gave up 10 bases and V 2 bases, and 19 bases lay outside the gene matches. The CDR3 is 17 amino acids. TCRdb reprocessed the 5' RACE reads via MiXCR and lists one record per CDR3 protein. The profile shows roughly 29,000 distinct CDR3 sequences, 20% to 25% of them singletons. This TCR came from a man in his forties or fifties with HTLV-1-associated myelopathy (HAM/TSP). The chain couples TRBV9 to TRBJ1-2, with TRBD1 matching 8 bases. Sequencing was performed on CD4+ T cells from blood. The CDR3 sequence: CASSVGSRVTGGKDYTF. CDR3 DNA sequence: TGTGCCAGCAGCGTTGGTAGTCGCGTTACAGGGGGAAAGGACTACACCTTC.